The rows below give T cell receptor beta chains drawn from one sample of a study of technical replicates of blood from several donors. TCRdb's table, derived via immunoSEQ multiplex PCR, lists solely in-frame clones and lacks some. The sample lists thousands of clones; roughly 90% were seen once. The sequencing sample was made of PBMCs. Receptor source: a human donor in good health. Both conserved end residues are part of each CDR3. The D gene is left open where the match is weak. Not all rows give a size; the values are once, few, many and, for expanded clones, a class.

TRBV7-9	TRBJ1-1	.	.	TGTGCCAGCAGCTTAGCGGGTCGGGACACTGAAGCTTTCTTT	CASSLAGRDTEAFF
TRBV6-4	TRBJ2-1	.	TRBD2	TGTGCCAGCAGTGACTCGACTAGCGGGAGCAATGAGCAGTTCTTC	CASSDSTSGSNEQFF
TRBV6-1	TRBJ1-2	.	.	TGTGCCAGCAGTCCCTCGGGGGAGTATGGCTACACCTTC	CASSPSGEYGYTF
TRBV29-1	TRBJ2-3	.	TRBD1	TGCAGCGTAACCGGGACAGGGGGCACAGATACGCAGTATTTT	CSVTGTGGTDTQYF
TRBV27	TRBJ1-2	.	.	TGTGCCAGCAGTTTAGGAGCTAGAAACTATGGCTACACCTTC	CASSLGARNYGYTF
TRBV5-6	TRBJ2-1	.	TRBD2	TGTGCCAGCAGCTTGAAAGGCGGGAGCTCCTACAATGAGCAGTTCTTC	CASSLKGGSSYNEQFF
TRBV27	TRBJ1-4	.	.	TGTGCCAGCAGTTTAAAGGGGGTTAGAGAAAAACTGTTTTTT	CASSLKGVREKLFF
TRBV5-1	TRBJ2-5	once	.	TGCGCCAGCAGCTCCCTAGGGGGGGGGCAGACCCAGTACTTC	CASSSLGGGQTQYF
TRBV4-2	TRBJ1-4	.	.	TGTGCCAGCAGCCAAGAAGCAGGGTATGAAAAACTGTTTTTT	CASSQEAGYEKLFF
TRBV7-2	TRBJ1-5	few	.	TGTGCCAGCAGCCTAGGGGGGGGCGCAGGCAATCAGCCCCAGCATTTT	CASSLGGGAGNQPQHF
TRBV30	TRBJ2-1	.	.	TGTGCCTGGAGTGTGTGGACGGGAATGGTAGAGCAGTTCTTC	CAWSVWTGMVEQFF
TRBV6-5	TRBJ1-2	.	TRBD1	TGTGCCAGCAGTTACCGGGACAGGGGTTACTATGGCTACACCTTC	CASSYRDRGYYGYTF
TRBV30	TRBJ2-7	.	TRBD2	TGTGCCTGGAGTTATGCTAGCGGGAGGCACTACGAGCAGTACTTC	CAWSYASGRHYEQYF
TRBV29-1	TRBJ2-1	.	.	TGCAGCGTCGGAGGGTCGGTAAGCAATGAGCAGTTCTTC	CSVGGSVSNEQFF
TRBV20-1	TRBJ2-3	.	TRBD2	TGCAGCCTCGTGGCGGGAGGAACGCAGTATTTT	CSLVAGGTQYF
TRBV10-2	TRBJ1-3	.	.	TGCGCCAGCAGTGGGGCAGCCCGTTCTGGAAACACCATATATTTT	CASSGAARSGNTIYF
TRBV6-1	TRBJ1-3	.	.	TGTGCCAGCAAACAGGACGGAAACACCATATATTTT	CASKQDGNTIYF
TRBV6-5	TRBJ2-1	.	TRBD1	TGTGCCAGCAGTCTCGGGACAGCCCTCAATGAGCAGTTCTTC	CASSLGTALNEQFF
TRBV7-9	TRBJ1-5	once	.	TGTGCCAGCAGCATCTCGACTGGCAATCAGCCCCAGCATTTT	CASSISTGNQPQHF
TRBV6-1	TRBJ2-2	.	.	TGTGCCAGCAGGCCCGCCGACACCTACACCGGGGAGCTGTTTTTT	CASRPADTYTGELFF
TRBV27	TRBJ1-2	.	.	TGTGCCAGCAGTTTCACAGGGACGTCGAATGGCTACACCTTC	CASSFTGTSNGYTF
TRBV7-9	TRBJ2-2	.	TRBD2	TGTGCCAGCAGGGCTAGCGGGAGCACCGGGGAGCTGTTTTTT	CASRASGSTGELFF
TRBV5-1	TRBJ2-1	.	.	TGCGCCAGCAGCCCAAGCCCTCTCTCCTACAATGAGCAGTTCTTC	CASSPSPLSYNEQFF
TRBV4-1	TRBJ2-7	once	TRBD1	TGCGCCAGCAGCCAAGATAGGGACAGGGGCTACGAGCAGTACTTC	CASSQDRDRGYEQYF
TRBV6-1	TRBJ2-3	.	TRBD2	TGTGCCACTACATTCGACGCCGGGGGGACAGATACGCAGTATTTT	CATTFDAGGTDTQYF
TRBV11-2	TRBJ2-7	.	.	TGTGCCAGCAGCTCCTTCATGGGCCCAGCAAGCGAGCAGTACTTC	CASSSFMGPASEQYF
TRBV25-1	TRBJ1-3	.	.	TGTGCCAGCAGTGAAATAAAGCACAGCTACTCTGGAAACACCATATATTTT	CASSEIKHSYSGNTIYF
TRBV27	TRBJ2-3	.	TRBD1	TGTGCCAGCAGTTCCCCGCCCTGGGGACAGGCTGGCACAGATACGCAGTATTTT	CASSSPPWGQAGTDTQYF
TRBV4-1	TRBJ2-7	.	.	TGCGCCAGCAGCCAAGATCGTTACGAGCAGTACTTC	CASSQDRYEQYF
TRBV30	TRBJ1-1	.	.	TGTGCCTGGAGTTCTGTCCCGGGGAACACTGAAGCTTTCTTT	CAWSSVPGNTEAFF
TRBV25-1	TRBJ2-5	.	TRBD2	TGTGCCAGCAGTGAATGGGGAGGGCCCGAGACCCAGTACTTC	CASSEWGGPETQYF
TRBV6-4	TRBJ2-1	.	TRBD1	TGTGCCAGCAGTGAGGCACTGACAGGGGGCAAGTACAATGAGCAGTTCTTC	CASSEALTGGKYNEQFF
TRBV15	TRBJ1-1	.	.	TGTGCCACCAGCAGAGATAGGGGAGGAGGCACTGAAGCTTTCTTT	CATSRDRGGGTEAFF
TRBV29-1	TRBJ2-1	.	.	TGCAGCGTTGAAAGTACAGTCTATGGGGAGCAGTTCTTC	CSVESTVYGEQFF
TRBV29-1	TRBJ2-7	.	TRBD1	TGCAGCGTTGAAGATTGGGGACAGGGGAACGAGCAGTACTTC	CSVEDWGQGNEQYF
TRBV5-1	TRBJ2-1	.	TRBD2	TGCGCCAGCAGCTTGAGGACTAGCGGGGCTTACAATGAGCAGTTCTTC	CASSLRTSGAYNEQFF
TRBV11-2	TRBJ2-2	.	TRBD2	TGTGCCAGCAGTACTAGCGGGATGTCTCGGACCGGGGAGCTGTTTTTT	CASSTSGMSRTGELFF
TRBV5-6	TRBJ2-3	.	.	TGTGCCAGCAGCTTTCCTGGGGCAACAGATACGCAGTATTTT	CASSFPGATDTQYF
TRBV6-5	TRBJ2-7	.	.	TGTGCCAGCTCGACAGGTCCCTACGAGCAGTACTTC	CASSTGPYEQYF
TRBV6-5	TRBJ2-1	.	TRBD2	TGTGCCAGCAGTTCCCTAGCGGGAATGTACAATGAGCAGTTCTTC	CASSSLAGMYNEQFF
TRBV6-5	TRBJ2-7	.	.	TGTGCCAGCAGTCCGGGTGGATACCCCTACGAGCAGTACTTC	CASSPGGYPYEQYF
TRBV2	TRBJ1-2	.	.	TGTGCCAGCAGCCGGACTTCTAACTATGGCTACACCTTC	CASSRTSNYGYTF